Below, 6 T cell receptor beta chains from the same sample are listed, as sequenced in a study of T cell responses to AZD1222 COVID-19 vaccine. Sequencing used immunoSEQ multiplex PCR; TCRdb keeps in-frame clones, though not all of them. The repertoire holds 46,000 or so clones, with about 74% as singletons. The specimen comprised peripheral blood, sampled on day 0 of AZD1222 vaccination. These receptors originate from an adult in good health.

Only a few counts were recorded for this clone. The J gene is TRBJ1-1, the V gene TRBV4-2, with D tentatively TRBD1 (6 bases). The germline gives CDR1 LGHNA, CDR2 YNFKEQ. V lost 1 base, J lost 3 bases, and 15 bases lay in between. CDR3 length: 16 amino acids. The CDR3 DNA follows: TGTGCCAGCAGCCAAGTAGGGGGGGGCCAGGACACTGAAGCTTTCTTT. As protein: CASSQVGGGQDTEAFF.

Comment on this clone: At one of its ends the junction is not consistent with the germline gene, which may arise from a read error. The chain recombines TRBV10-3 with TRBJ1-5; D ambiguous. In germline, CDR1 is ENHRY, CDR2 SYGVKD. CDR3 length: 15 residues. The CDR3 DNA is TGTGCCGTCAGTGAAACAGATCTTAGCAATCAGCCCCAGCATTTT. Translated, it gives CAVSETDLSNQPQHF.

This chain joins TRBV19 and TRBJ1-1; the D is unclear. Between the trimmed V and J ends, which lost 3 bases and 0 bases, there was a span of 8 bases. Germline loops: CDR1 LNHDA, CDR2 SQIVND (reference sequence). This CDR3 is built from 14 residues. The CDR3 region has the DNA TGTGCCAGTAGTATTCGGGCCCTGAACACTGAAGCTTTCTTT. Translated: CASSIRALNTEAFF.

This clone was seen more than once but under ten times. This chain connects TRBV5-4 to TRBJ1-5; D unclear. This CDR3 has 14 amino acids. The germline gives CDR1 SGHNT, CDR2 YYREEE (reference sequence). Trimming took off 0 bases at V and 7 bases at J, with 11 bases between the two ends. The CDR3 bases are TGTGCCAGCAGCTTGGCTACAACTTGGCAGCCCCAGCATTTT. This translates into CASSLATTWQPQHF.

This chain connects TRBV5-6 to TRBJ2-2; D call uncertain. V was trimmed by 5 bases and J by 1 base, leaving 9 bases between them. Looked up from germline, CDR1 is SGHDT and CDR2 is YYEEEE. The CDR3 contains 14 residues. The CDR3 sequence: CASRPLGNTGELFF. The CDR3, as DNA: TGTGCCAGCAGGCCTCTTGGGAACACCGGGGAGCTGTTTTTT. Together with reference TRBV5-6 and TRBJ2-2, the CDR3 gives the full variable domain: DAGVTQSPTHLIKTRGQQVTLRCSPKSGHDTVSWYQQALGQGPQFIFQYYEEEERQRGNFPDRFSGHQFPNYSSELNVNALLLGDSALYLCASRPLGNTGELFFGEGSRLTVL.

The chain links TRBV3-1 (or the pseudogene TRBV3-2) to TRBJ1-1, with D possibly being TRBD1 (5 bases). The germline gives CDR1 LGHDT, CDR2 YNNKEL (reference sequence). The CDR3 loop spans 16 amino acids. The V and J ends lost 1 base and 5 bases respectively, with 17 bases between them. This chain's CDR3 is CASSQGGFRVGTEAFF. The CDR3 DNA follows: TGTGCCAGCAGCCAAGGTGGATTCAGGGTGGGAACTGAAGCTTTCTTT.